Below, 5 T cell receptor beta chains from the same sample are listed, as sequenced in a study of CD8+ T cells in alopecia areata. Sequencing used cDNA as its template, made by extracting RNA and reverse transcribing it. The data were produced by immunoSEQ multiplex PCR, yet TCRdb's version contains in-frame clones alone and is incomplete. The repertoire consists of roughly 180,000 clones, with more than 55% occurring once and the leading ten covering approximately 3.4%. The sample's treatment: oral pan-JAK inhibitor, 5-10 mg twice daily. This sample comprised CD4+ T cells sorted from blood, obtained at week 4, from a patient treated with tofacitinib. Receptor source: a human donor with alopecia areata.

The rearrangement links TRBV28 to TRBJ2-5, with TRBD1 as a possible D gene (5 bases). The V gene's germline CDR1 is MDHEN and CDR2 SYDVKM. The CDR3 spans 17 residues. V shed 3 bases and J shed 5 bases, with 22 bases lying between them. The CDR3 is CASSFNRGRRGLETQYF. The CDR3 DNA reads as TGTGCCAGCAGTTTTAACCGAGGTCGTAGGGGTCTGGAGACCCAGTACTTC.

The chain joins TRBV7-8 to TRBJ2-3, with D unclear. This CDR3 has 12 amino acids. V gave up 2 bases and J gave up 4 bases, with 4 bases separating them. Per germline, CDR1 SGHVS and CDR2 FQNEAQ. CDR3: CASSLTADTQYF. In DNA, the CDR3 is TGTGCCAGCAGCTTAACGGCAGATACGCAGTATTTT.

The chain joins TRBV20-1 to TRBJ2-1, with 7 bases that match TRBD2. Germline V gene sequence: CDR1 DFQATT, CDR2 SNEGSKA (reference sequence). Germline trimming cut 1 base from V and 12 bases from J; bases unmatched to any gene: 0. The CDR3 covers 10 residues. Here the CDR3 DNA reads TGCAGTGCTAGAGGGGAGGGGCAGTTCTTC. Translation gives CSARGEGQFF.

CDR3 DNA sequence: TGTGCCAGCAGTTTACTGGGGGATGCTAGCGGGGGAGCCAAAAACATTCAGTACTTC. Its protein is CASSLLGDASGGAKNIQYF. The genes are TRBV27 and TRBJ2-4; TRBD2 agrees at 10 bases. Germline V lookup: CDR1 MNHEY, CDR2 SMNVEV (reference sequence). The CDR3 has 19 amino acids. J was trimmed by 0 bases and V by 2 bases; bases with no gene match: 10.

The genes are TRBV27 and TRBJ2-7; D may be TRBD2 (6 bases). The CDR3 consists of 15 residues. Per the germline V gene, CDR1 is MNHEY and CDR2 is SMNVEV (reference sequence). V was pared by 5 bases and J by 3 bases, with 17 bases between. The CDR3 region is CASSLSWGEGYEQYF. CDR3 coding DNA: TGTGCCAGCAGTCTCAGCTGGGGGGAAGGCTACGAGCAGTACTTC.